Given below is one T cell receptor beta chain in context. The entry originates in a study of technical replicates of blood from a handful of donors. Clones were sequenced by immunoSEQ multiplex PCR, and TCRdb holds only the in-frame ones, with some missing. The sample records fewer than 60,000 clones, approximately 90% being singletons. Per the germline V gene, CDR1 is KGHSH and CDR2 is LQKENI. V was pared by 3 bases and J by 5 bases, with 11 bases between. The CDR3 runs to 13 residues. The chain links TRBV18 to TRBJ2-7, with a possible D match to TRBD1 (7 bases). The sample was PBMCs. The TCR was taken from a human donor in good health. Some clones in this sample may be carry-over from other donors' samples. The CDR3 reads CASSPQGGHEQYF. The CDR3 coding sequence is TGTGCCAGCTCACCCCAGGGGGGACACGAGCAGTACTTC.